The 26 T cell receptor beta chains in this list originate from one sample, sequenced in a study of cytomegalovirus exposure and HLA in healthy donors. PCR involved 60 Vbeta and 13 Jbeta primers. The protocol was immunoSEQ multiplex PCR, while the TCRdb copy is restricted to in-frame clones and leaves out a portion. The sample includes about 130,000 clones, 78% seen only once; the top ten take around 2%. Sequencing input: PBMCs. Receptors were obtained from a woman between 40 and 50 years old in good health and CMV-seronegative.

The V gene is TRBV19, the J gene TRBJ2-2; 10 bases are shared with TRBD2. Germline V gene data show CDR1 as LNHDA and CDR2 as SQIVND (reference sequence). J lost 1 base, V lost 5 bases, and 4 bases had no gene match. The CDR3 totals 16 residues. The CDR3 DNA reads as TGTGCCAGTAGTCACTTAGCGGGAGGGAACACCGGGGAGCTGTTTTTT. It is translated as CASSHLAGGNTGELFF.

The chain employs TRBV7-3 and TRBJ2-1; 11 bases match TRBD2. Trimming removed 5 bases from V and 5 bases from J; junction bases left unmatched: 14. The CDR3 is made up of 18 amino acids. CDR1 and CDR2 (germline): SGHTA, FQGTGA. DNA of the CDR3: TGTGCCAGCAGCCTCACGACTTCGACTAGCGGGGTCAACAATGAGCAGTTCTTC. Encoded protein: CASSLTTSTSGVNNEQFF.

The CDR3 coding sequence is TGCAGCGTTGTCGGACGGGGAGGGTGGACTGAAGCTTTCTTT. Translating it yields CSVVGRGGWTEAFF. This chain connects TRBV29-1 to TRBJ1-1; D uncertain. This CDR3 comprises 14 residues. Germline V gene sequence: CDR1 SQVTM, CDR2 ANQGSEA. V was clipped by 4 bases and J by 5 bases, with 17 bases between them.

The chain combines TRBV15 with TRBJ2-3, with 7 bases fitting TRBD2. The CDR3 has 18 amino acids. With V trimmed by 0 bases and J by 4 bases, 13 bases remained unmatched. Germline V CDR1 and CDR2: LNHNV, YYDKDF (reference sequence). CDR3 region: CATSRDKLGLDFADTQYF. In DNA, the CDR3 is TGTGCCACCAGCAGAGATAAGCTAGGACTAGATTTTGCAGATACGCAGTATTTT.

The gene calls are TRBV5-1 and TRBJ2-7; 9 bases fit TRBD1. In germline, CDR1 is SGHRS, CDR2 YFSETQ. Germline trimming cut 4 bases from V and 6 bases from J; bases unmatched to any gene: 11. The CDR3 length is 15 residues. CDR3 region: CASSPVGDRAREQYF. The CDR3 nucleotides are TGCGCCAGCAGCCCCGTCGGGGACAGGGCCCGCGAGCAGTACTTC.

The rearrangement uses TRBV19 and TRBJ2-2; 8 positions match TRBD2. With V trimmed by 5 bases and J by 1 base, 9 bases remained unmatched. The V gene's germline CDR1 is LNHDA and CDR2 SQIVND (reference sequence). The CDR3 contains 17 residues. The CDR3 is CASSPPRLAMNTGELFF. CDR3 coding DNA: TGTGCCAGTAGTCCCCCGAGACTAGCGATGAACACCGGGGAGCTGTTTTTT.

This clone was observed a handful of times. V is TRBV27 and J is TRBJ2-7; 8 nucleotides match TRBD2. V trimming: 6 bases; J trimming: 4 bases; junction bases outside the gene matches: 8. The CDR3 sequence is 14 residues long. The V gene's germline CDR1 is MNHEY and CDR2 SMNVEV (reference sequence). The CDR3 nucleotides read TGTGCCAGCAGAGGGGAGGGCGGGAGGTACGAGCAGTACTTC. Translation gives CASRGEGGRYEQYF.

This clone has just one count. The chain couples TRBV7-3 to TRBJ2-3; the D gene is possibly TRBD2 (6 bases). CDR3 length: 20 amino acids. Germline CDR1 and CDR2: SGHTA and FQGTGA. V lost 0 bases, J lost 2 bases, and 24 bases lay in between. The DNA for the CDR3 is TGTGCCAGCAGCTTAACGGGCCCTGCGGGGTGGGGGGTCGTCACAGATACGCAGTATTTT. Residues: CASSLTGPAGWGVVTDTQYF.

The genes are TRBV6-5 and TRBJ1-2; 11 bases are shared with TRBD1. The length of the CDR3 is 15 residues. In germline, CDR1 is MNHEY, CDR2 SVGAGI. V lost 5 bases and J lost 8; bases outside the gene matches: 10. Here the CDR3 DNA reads TGTGCCAGCAGTATCGGTCCGGGACAGGGGGGAGGCTACACCTTC. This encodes CASSIGPGQGGGYTF.

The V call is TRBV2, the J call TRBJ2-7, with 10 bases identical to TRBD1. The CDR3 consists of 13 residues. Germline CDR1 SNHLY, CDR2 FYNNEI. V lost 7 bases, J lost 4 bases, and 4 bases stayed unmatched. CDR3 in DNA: TGTGCCAGCAAACCGGGACAGGGGTACGAGCAGTACTTC. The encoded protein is CASKPGQGYEQYF.

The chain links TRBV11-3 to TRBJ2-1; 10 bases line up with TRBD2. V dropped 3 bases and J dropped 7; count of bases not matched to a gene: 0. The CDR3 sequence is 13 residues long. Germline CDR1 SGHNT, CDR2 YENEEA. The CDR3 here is CASSFSGGNEQFF. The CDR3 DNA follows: TGTGCCAGCAGCTTTAGCGGGGGGAATGAGCAGTTCTTC. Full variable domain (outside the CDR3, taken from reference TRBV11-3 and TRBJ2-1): EAGVVQSPRYKIIEKKQPVAFWCNPISGHNTLYWYLQNLGQGPELLIRYENEEAVDDSQLPKDRFSAERLKGVDSTLKIQPAELGDSAVYLCASSFSGGNEQFFGPGTRLTVL.

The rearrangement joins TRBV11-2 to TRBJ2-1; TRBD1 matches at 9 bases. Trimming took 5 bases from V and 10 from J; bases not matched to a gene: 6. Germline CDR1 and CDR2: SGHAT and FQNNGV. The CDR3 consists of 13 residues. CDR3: CASSGDRVREQFF. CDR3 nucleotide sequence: TGTGCCAGCAGCGGGGACAGGGTGCGGGAGCAGTTCTTC.

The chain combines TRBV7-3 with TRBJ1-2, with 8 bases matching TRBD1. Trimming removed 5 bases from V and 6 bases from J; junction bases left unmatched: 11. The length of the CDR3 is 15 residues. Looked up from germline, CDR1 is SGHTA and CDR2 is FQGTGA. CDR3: CASSPTTGAGDGYTF. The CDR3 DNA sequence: TGTGCCAGCAGCCCCACGACAGGGGCCGGGGATGGCTACACCTTC.

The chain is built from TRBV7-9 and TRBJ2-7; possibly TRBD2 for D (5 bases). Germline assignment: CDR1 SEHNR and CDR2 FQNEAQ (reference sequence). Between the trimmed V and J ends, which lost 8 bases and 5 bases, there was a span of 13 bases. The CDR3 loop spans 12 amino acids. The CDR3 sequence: CASEGFGNEQYF. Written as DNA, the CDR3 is TGTGCCAGCGAAGGATTCGGGAACGAGCAGTACTTC.

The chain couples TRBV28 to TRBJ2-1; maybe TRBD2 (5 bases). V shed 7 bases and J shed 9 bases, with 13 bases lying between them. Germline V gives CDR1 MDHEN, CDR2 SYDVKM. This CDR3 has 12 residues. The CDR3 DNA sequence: TGTGCCAGCAACAAACGGGGTCCTGAGCAGTTCTTC. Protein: CASNKRGPEQFF.

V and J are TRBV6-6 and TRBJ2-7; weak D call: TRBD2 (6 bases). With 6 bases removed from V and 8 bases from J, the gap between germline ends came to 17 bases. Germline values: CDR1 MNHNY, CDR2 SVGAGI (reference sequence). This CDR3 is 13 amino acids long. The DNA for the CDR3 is TGTGCCAGCAGCCCCGGGACTCCCGAGCAGCAGTACTTC. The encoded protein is CASSPGTPEQQYF.

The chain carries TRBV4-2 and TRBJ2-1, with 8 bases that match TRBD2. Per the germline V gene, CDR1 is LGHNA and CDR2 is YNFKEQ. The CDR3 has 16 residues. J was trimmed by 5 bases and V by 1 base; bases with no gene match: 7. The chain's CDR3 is CASSQGSGGPDNEQFF. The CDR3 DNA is TGTGCCAGCAGCCAAGGCTCGGGAGGGCCGGACAATGAGCAGTTCTTC.

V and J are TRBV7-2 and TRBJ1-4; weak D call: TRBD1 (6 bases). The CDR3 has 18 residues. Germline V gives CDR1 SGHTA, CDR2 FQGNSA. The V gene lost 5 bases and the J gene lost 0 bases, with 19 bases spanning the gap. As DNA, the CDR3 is TGTGCCAGCAGCCCCGGGGGGGCGGGGTCCGCAACTAATGAAAAACTGTTTTTT. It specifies CASSPGGAGSATNEKLFF.

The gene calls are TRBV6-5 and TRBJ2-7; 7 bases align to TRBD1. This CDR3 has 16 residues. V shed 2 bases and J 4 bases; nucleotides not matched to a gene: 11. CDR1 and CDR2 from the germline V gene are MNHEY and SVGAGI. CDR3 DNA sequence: TGTGCCAGCAGTTACGGGCCCGGGACAGTTGGGTACGAGCAGTACTTC. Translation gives CASSYGPGTVGYEQYF.

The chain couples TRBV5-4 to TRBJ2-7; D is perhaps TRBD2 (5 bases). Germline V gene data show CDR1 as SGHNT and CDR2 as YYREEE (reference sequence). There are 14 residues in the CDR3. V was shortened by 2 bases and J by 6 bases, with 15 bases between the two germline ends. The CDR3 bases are TGTGCCAGCAGCTTTTCGGGGAAGGGTCTCGAGCAGTACTTC. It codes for CASSFSGKGLEQYF. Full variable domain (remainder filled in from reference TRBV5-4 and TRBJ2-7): ETGVTQSPTHLIKTRGQQVTLRCSSQSGHNTVSWYQQALGQGPQFIFQYYREEENGRGNFPPRFSGLQFPNYSSELNVNALELDDSALYLCASSFSGKGLEQYFGPGTRLTVT.

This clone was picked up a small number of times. CDR3 loop: CAISDSNKLGRGLPDTQYF. CDR3 in DNA: TGTGCCATCAGTGACTCGAATAAGTTGGGGCGGGGGTTGCCAGATACGCAGTATTTT. V is TRBV10-3 and J is TRBJ2-3; 7 bases match TRBD2. This CDR3 comprises 19 residues. The germline V gene encodes CDR1 ENHRY and CDR2 SYGVKD. With 3 bases clipped from V and 4 bases from J, the junction kept 19 bases outside the gene matches.

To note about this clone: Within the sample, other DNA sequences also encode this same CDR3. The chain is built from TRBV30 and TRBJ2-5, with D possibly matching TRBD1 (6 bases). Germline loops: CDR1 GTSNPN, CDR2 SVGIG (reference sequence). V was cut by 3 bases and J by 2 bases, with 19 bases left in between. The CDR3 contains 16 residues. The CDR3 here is CAWRGAVGVTQETQYF. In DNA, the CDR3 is TGTGCCTGGAGGGGGGCGGTCGGGGTAACACAAGAGACCCAGTACTTC.

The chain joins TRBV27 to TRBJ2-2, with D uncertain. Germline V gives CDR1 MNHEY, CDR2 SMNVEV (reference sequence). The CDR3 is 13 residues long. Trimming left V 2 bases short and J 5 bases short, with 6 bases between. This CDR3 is CASSLARTGELFF. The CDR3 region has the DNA TGTGCCAGCAGTTTAGCGCGGACCGGGGAGCTGTTTTTT.

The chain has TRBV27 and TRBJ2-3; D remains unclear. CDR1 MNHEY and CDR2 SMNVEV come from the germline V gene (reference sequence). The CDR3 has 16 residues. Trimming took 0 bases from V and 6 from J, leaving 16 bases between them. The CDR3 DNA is TGTGCCAGCAGTTTATCGGCAACCCCAGGTTCTGATACGCAGTATTTT. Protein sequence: CASSLSATPGSDTQYF.

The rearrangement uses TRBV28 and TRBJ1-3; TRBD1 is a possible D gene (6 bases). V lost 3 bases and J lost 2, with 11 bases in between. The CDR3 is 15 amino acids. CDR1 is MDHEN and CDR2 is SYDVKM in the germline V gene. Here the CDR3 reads CASSFRGSTGNTIYF. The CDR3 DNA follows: TGTGCCAGCAGTTTTAGGGGGTCGACTGGAAACACCATATATTTT.

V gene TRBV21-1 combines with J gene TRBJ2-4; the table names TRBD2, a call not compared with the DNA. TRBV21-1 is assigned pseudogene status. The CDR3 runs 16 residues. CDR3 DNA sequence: TGTGCCAGCAGCAAAGACTGGAGGGCGGGAAAAAACATTCAGTACTTC. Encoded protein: CASSKDWRAGKNIQYF.